This entry is about one T cell receptor beta chain. Its target is not known. This sample was taken from a study of T cell responses to AZD1222 COVID-19 vaccine. Data came from immunoSEQ multiplex PCR; TCRdb stores just in-frame clones and leaves some out. Among roughly 140,000 clones listed, 80% to 85% were seen once. CDR3 size: 13 residues. Per germline, CDR1 MNHEY and CDR2 SVGAGI. V was shortened by 8 bases and J by 11 bases, with 21 bases between the two germline ends. Study-level results: After two AZD1222 doses, spike-specific TCR breadth and depth rose versus day 0. Repertoires were obtained only post-peak T cell response. White British ancestry dominated among donors, who included more females, and clonal diversity was possibly underestimated.

This clonotype was obtained from an adult in good health. V and J are TRBV6-5 and TRBJ1-1; maybe TRBD1 (5 bases). The sample consisted of peripheral blood, taken on day 0 of MenACWY control vaccination. This CDR3 is CASGGIARAGAFF. The CDR3 DNA follows: TGTGCCAGCGGGGGAATAGCGCGTGCTGGGGCTTTCTTT.